These 15 T cell receptor beta chains originate from one sample sequenced in a study of blood T cell repertoires in COVID-19. Clones were sequenced by immunoSEQ multiplex PCR, and TCRdb holds only the in-frame ones, with some missing. The sample has approximately 25,000 clones; around 87% are singletons. The sequencing input was peripheral blood. The source of these receptors is a man aged 45-60 years with active COVID-19.

J is TRBJ1-3 and V is TRBV10-2, with D possibly TRBD1 on 5 matching bases. Germline V lookup: CDR1 WSHSY, CDR2 SAAADI. CDR3 length equals 14 residues. Trimming took 6 bases from V and 2 from J, leaving 11 bases between them. CDR3 DNA sequence: TGCGCCAGCAGAACAGGAAAACCTGGAAACACCATATATTTT. It translates to CASRTGKPGNTIYF.

This sequence joins TRBV19 and TRBJ1-2; D remains unclear. Germline V gives CDR1 LNHDA, CDR2 SQIVND (reference sequence). The CDR3 spans 16 residues. V was trimmed by 3 bases and J by 3 bases, leaving 17 bases between them. The CDR3 DNA follows: TGTGCCAGTAGTATGTATACTAGTTGGGATGACTATGGCTACACCTTC. The encoded protein is CASSMYTSWDDYGYTF.

The rearrangement joins TRBV20-1 to TRBJ1-4; D gene unclear. Germline loops: CDR1 DFQATT, CDR2 SNEGSKA (reference sequence). This CDR3 comprises 13 residues. V dropped 3 bases and J dropped 4 bases, with 9 bases sitting between them. As DNA, the CDR3 is TGCAGTGCTAGTGCTGCGATTAATGAAAAACTGTTTTTT. Encoded protein: CSASAAINEKLFF.

The chain joins TRBV10-2 to TRBJ2-2, with 8 bases fitting TRBD1. The CDR3 runs 15 residues. V was clipped by 5 bases and J by 4 bases; unmatched bases: 6. Germline loops: CDR1 WSHSY, CDR2 SAAADI. This chain's CDR3 is CASSPRTGTTGELFF. CDR3 DNA sequence: TGCGCCAGCAGTCCCCGGACAGGGACCACCGGGGAGCTGTTTTTT.

The genes are TRBV7-3 and TRBJ1-6; 8 bases fit TRBD1. CDR3 length: 17 amino acids. Germline V gene data show CDR1 as SGHTA and CDR2 as FQGTGA. V gave up 4 bases and J gave up 7 bases; unmatched junction bases: 12. In DNA, the CDR3 is TGTGCCAGCAGCTCCTGGACAGGGTCATATGGGAATTCACCCCTCCACTTT. It specifies CASSSWTGSYGNSPLHF.

This chain joins TRBV6-2 or TRBV6-3 and TRBJ2-1, with D possibly being TRBD2 (5 bases). Between the trimmed V and J ends, which lost 5 bases and 0 bases, there was a span of 8 bases. Germline assignment: CDR1 MNHEY and CDR2 SVGEGT. The CDR3 covers 14 residues. The CDR3 DNA is TGTGCCAGCAGTCAAGGGAGCTCCTACAATGAGCAGTTCTTC. Translation gives CASSQGSSYNEQFF.

The rearrangement links TRBV4-3 to TRBJ1-1; 9 nucleotides align to TRBD1. Germline CDR1 is LGHNA and CDR2 is YSLEER. Trimming removed 4 bases from V and 5 bases from J; junction bases left unmatched: 5. This CDR3 has 14 amino acids. The CDR3 DNA reads as TGCGCCAGCAGCCGTACAGGGGGCCGAACTGAAGCTTTCTTT. Protein sequence: CASSRTGGRTEAFF.

CDR3 amino acids: CASSESGTEGRNQPQHF. In nucleotides, the CDR3 is TGTGCCAGCAGCGAATCCGGGACAGAGGGTCGCAATCAGCCCCAGCATTTT. The V gene is TRBV27, the J gene TRBJ1-5; the match to TRBD1 covers 7 bases. The V and J ends lost 6 bases and 2 bases, in that order; junction bases with no gene match: 13. CDR1 is MNHEY and CDR2 is SMNVEV in the germline V gene (reference sequence). CDR3 length: 17 amino acids.

This rearrangement joins TRBV6-5 to TRBJ2-7; 7 positions agree with TRBD2. V was clipped by 1 base and J by 6 bases; unmatched bases: 0. The CDR3 runs 12 residues. Looked up from germline, CDR1 is MNHEY and CDR2 is SVGAGI. The CDR3 DNA reads TGTGCCAGCAGTTACTGGGGGGGCGAGCAGTACTTC. Translation gives CASSYWGGEQYF.

The genes are TRBV6-2 or TRBV6-3 and TRBJ2-7; D perhaps matches TRBD1 (5 bases). V shed 2 bases and J shed 7 bases, with 12 bases lying between them. The CDR3 totals 13 residues. Germline CDR1 reads MNHEY; CDR2 reads SVGEGT. The CDR3 loop is CASSYRGLWEQYF. For the CDR3, the DNA is TGTGCCAGCAGTTACAGGGGTCTGTGGGAGCAGTACTTC.

J is TRBJ2-1 and V is TRBV18, with 7 bases lining up with TRBD1. V was clipped by 5 bases and J by 5 bases; unmatched bases: 3. There are 13 residues in the CDR3. Germline V lookup: CDR1 KGHSH, CDR2 LQKENI. The CDR3 here is CASSRDSNNEQFF. CDR3 sequence (DNA): TGTGCCAGCTCAAGGGACAGCAACAATGAGCAGTTCTTC.

The V gene is TRBV24-1, the J gene TRBJ2-7; no definite D call. Germline loops: CDR1 KGHDR, CDR2 SFDVKD. The CDR3 covers 13 residues. V was shortened by 2 bases and J by 3 bases, with 7 bases between the two germline ends. The DNA of the CDR3 is TGTGCCACCAGTGATTCTCACAACTACGAGCAGTACTTC. Its protein is CATSDSHNYEQYF.

In its sample, this clone was seen once. The J gene is TRBJ1-5, the V gene TRBV15; a possible D gene is TRBD1 (5 bases). From germline, CDR1 is LNHNV and CDR2 YYDKDF (reference sequence). Deletions cut 5 bases from V and 0 bases from J, with 8 bases between. This CDR3 comprises 14 residues. CDR3 loop: CATSDQGSNQPQHF. In DNA form, the CDR3 reads TGTGCCACCAGCGACCAGGGTAGCAATCAGCCCCAGCATTTT.

Here the CDR3 DNA reads TGTGCCAGTAGTATTCCAGGAGGAGAGACCCAGTACTTC. Translating gives CASSIPGGETQYF. The chain employs TRBV19 and TRBJ2-5, with D perhaps matching TRBD2 (5 bases). This CDR3 is 13 amino acids long. Germline CDR1 is LNHDA and CDR2 is SQIVND (reference sequence). V was shortened by 3 bases and J by 4 bases, with 9 bases between the two germline ends.

The chain joins TRBV11-3 to TRBJ2-1; possibly TRBD1 for D (6 bases). Germline lookup yields CDR1 SGHNT and CDR2 YENEEA. V lost 3 bases, J lost 0 bases, and 12 bases lay in between. This CDR3 is 16 amino acids long. This CDR3 reads CASSLGQGSSYNEQFF. The CDR3 DNA sequence: TGTGCCAGCAGCTTGGGGCAGGGGAGCTCCTACAATGAGCAGTTCTTC.